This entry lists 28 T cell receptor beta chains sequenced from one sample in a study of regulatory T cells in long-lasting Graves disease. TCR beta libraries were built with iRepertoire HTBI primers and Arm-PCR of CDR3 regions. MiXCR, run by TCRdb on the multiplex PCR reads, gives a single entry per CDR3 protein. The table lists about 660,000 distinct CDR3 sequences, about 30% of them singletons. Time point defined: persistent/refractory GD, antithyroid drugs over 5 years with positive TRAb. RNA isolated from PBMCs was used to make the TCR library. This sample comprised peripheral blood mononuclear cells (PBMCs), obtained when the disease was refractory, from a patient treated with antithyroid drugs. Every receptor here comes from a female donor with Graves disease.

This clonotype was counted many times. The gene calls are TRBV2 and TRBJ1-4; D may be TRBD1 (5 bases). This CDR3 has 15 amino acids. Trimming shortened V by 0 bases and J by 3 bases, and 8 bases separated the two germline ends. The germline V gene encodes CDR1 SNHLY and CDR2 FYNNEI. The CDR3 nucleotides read TGTGCCAGCAGTGAAGCGGGGGTTCCTAATGAAAAACTGTTTTTT. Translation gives CASSEAGVPNEKLFF.

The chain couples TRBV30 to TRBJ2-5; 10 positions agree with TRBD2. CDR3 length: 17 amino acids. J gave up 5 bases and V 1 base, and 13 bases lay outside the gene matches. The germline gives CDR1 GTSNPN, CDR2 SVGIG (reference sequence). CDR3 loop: CAWSAIMGLAGVETQYF. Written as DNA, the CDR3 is TGTGCCTGGAGTGCTATTATGGGTCTAGCGGGAGTCGAGACCCAGTACTTC. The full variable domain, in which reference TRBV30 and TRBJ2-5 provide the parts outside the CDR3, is SQTIHQWPATLVQPVGSPLSLECTVEGTSNPNLYWYRQAAGRGLQLLFYSVGIGQISSEVPQNLSASRPQDRQFILSSKKLLLSDSGFYLCAWSAIMGLAGVETQYFGPGTRLLVL.

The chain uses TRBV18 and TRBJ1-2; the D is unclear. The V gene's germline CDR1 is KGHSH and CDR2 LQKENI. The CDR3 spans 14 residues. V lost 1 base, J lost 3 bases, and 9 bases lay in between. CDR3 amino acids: CASSPLFSDYGYTF. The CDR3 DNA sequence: TGTGCCAGCTCACCACTATTCAGTGACTATGGCTACACCTTC.

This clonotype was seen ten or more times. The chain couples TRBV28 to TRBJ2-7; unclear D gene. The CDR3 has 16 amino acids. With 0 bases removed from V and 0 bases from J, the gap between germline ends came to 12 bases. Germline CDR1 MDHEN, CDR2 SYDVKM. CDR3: CASSLWAGLSSYEQYF. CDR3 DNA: TGTGCCAGCAGTTTATGGGCAGGCCTGAGCTCCTACGAGCAGTACTTC.

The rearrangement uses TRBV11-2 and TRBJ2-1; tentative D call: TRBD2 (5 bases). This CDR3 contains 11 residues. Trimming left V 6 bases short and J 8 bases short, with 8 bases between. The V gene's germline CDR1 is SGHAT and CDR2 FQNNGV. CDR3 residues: CASRLADEQFF. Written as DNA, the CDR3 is TGTGCCAGCAGGCTAGCCGATGAGCAGTTCTTC.

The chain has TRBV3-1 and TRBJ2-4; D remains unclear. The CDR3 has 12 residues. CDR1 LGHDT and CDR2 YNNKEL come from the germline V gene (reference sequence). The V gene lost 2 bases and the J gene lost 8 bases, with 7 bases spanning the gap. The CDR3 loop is CASSQRRDIQYF. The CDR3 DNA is TGTGCCAGCAGCCAAAGGAGAGACATTCAGTACTTC. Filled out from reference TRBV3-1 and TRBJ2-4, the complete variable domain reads DTAVSQTPKYLVTQMGNDKSIKCEQNLGHDTMYWYKQDSKKFLKIMFSYNNKELIINETVPNRFSPKSPDKAHLNLHINSLELGDSAVYFCASSQRRDIQYFGAGTRLSVL.

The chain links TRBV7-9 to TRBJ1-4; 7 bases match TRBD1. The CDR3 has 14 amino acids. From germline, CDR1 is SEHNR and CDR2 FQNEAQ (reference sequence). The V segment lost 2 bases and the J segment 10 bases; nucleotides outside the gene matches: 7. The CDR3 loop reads CASSLQGVAGKLFF. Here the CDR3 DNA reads TGTGCCAGCAGCTTACAGGGGGTTGCGGGAAAACTGTTTTTT.

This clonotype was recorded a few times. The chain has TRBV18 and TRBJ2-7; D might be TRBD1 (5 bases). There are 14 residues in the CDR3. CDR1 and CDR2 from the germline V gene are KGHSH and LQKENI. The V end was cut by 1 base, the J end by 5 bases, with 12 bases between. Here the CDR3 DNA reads TGTGCCAGCTCACCACTTAGGGGCAGCGACGAGCAGTACTTC. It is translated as CASSPLRGSDEQYF. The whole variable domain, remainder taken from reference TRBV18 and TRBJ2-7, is NAGVMQNPRHLVRRRGQEARLRCSPMKGHSHVYWYRQLPEEGLKFMVYLQKENIIDESGMPKERFSAEFPKEGPSILRIQQVVRGDSAAYFCASSPLRGSDEQYFGPGTRLTVT.

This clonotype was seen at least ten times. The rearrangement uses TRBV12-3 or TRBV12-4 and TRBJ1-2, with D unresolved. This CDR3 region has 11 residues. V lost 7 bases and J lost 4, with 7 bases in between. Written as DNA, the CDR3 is TGTGCCAGCAAAAACATCTATGGCTACACCTTC. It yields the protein CASKNIYGYTF.

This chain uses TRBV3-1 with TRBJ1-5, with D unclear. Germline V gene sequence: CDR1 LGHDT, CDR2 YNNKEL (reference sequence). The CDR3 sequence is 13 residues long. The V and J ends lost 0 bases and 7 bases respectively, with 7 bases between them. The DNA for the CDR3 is TGTGCCAGCAGCCAAGATTTGGACCAGCCCCAGCATTTT. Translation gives CASSQDLDQPQHF. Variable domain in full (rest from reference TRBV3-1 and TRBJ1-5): DTAVSQTPKYLVTQMGNDKSIKCEQNLGHDTMYWYKQDSKKFLKIMFSYNNKELIINETVPNRFSPKSPDKAHLNLHINSLELGDSAVYFCASSQDLDQPQHFGDGTRLSIL.

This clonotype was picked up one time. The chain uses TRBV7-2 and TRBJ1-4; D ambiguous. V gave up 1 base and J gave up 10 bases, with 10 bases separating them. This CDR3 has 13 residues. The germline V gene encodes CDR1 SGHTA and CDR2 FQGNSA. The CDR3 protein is CASSLGVGTKLFF. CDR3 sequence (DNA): TGTGCCAGCAGCTTAGGGGTCGGCACAAAACTGTTTTTT.

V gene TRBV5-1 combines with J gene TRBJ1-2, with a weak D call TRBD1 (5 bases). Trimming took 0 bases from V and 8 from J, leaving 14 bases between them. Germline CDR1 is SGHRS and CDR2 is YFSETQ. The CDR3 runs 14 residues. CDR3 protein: CASSLDWQGAGYTF. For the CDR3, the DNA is TGCGCCAGCAGCTTGGATTGGCAAGGGGCCGGCTACACCTTC.

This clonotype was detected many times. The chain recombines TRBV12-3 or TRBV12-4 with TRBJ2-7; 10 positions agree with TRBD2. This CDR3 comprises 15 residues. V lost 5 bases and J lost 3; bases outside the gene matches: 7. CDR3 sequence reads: CASSPLAGAGYEQYF. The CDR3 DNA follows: TGTGCCAGCAGTCCCCTAGCGGGAGCTGGCTACGAGCAGTACTTC.

CDR3 bases: TGCAGTGCTAGGCCCCTTCAGGACTATGGCTACACCTTC. It specifies CSARPLQDYGYTF. The rearrangement joins TRBV20-1 to TRBJ1-2, with D hard to call. V lost 3 bases and J lost 3, with 11 bases in between. The germline CDR1 and CDR2 sequences are DFQATT and SNEGSKA (reference sequence). This CDR3 is 13 amino acids long.

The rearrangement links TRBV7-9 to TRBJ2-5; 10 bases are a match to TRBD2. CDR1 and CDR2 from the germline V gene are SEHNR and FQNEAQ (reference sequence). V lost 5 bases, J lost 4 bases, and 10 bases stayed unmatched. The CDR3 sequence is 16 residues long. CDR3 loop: CASSPTSGTSVETQYF. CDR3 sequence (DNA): TGTGCCAGCAGCCCTACTTCTGGGACTAGCGTAGAGACCCAGTACTTC.

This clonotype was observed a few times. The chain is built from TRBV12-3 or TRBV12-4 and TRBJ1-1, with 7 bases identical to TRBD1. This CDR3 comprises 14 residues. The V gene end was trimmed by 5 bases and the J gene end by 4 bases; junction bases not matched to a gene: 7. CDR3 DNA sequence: TGTGCCAGCAGTGGGACAGCCCGGAGCACTGAAGCTTTCTTT. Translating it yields CASSGTARSTEAFF.

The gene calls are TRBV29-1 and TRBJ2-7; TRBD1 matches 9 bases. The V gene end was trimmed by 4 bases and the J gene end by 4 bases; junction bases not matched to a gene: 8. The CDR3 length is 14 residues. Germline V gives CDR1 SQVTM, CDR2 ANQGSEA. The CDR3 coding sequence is TGCAGCGTTGTCATCGGACAGGGGTGGTACGAGCAGTACTTC. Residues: CSVVIGQGWYEQYF.

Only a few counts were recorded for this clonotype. Written as DNA, the CDR3 is TGCGCCAGCAGCTTGCAAGACAGGGGAAGTGGCTACACCTTC. Protein: CASSLQDRGSGYTF. V gene TRBV5-1 combines with J gene TRBJ1-2; 8 nucleotides match TRBD1. The length of the CDR3 is 14 residues. J lost 7 bases, V lost 1 base, and 6 bases had no gene match. Germline CDR1 is SGHRS and CDR2 is YFSETQ. Combining the CDR3 with reference TRBV5-1 and TRBJ1-2 gives the whole variable domain KAGVTQTPRYLIKTRGQQVTLSCSPISGHRSVSWYQQTPGQGLQFLFEYFSETQRNKGNFPGRFSGRQFSNSRSEMNVSTLELGDSALYLCASSLQDRGSGYTFGSGTRLTVV.

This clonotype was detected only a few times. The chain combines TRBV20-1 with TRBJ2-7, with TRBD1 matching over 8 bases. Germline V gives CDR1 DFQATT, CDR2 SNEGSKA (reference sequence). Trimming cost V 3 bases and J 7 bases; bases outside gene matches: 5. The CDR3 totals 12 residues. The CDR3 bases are TGCAGTGCTAGGAGGACAGGGAGGGAGCAGTACTTC. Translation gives CSARRTGREQYF.

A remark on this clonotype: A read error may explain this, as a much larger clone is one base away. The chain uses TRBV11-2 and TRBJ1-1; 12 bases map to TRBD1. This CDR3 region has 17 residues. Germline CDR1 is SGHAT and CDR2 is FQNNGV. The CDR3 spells CTSSLRGQGAWNTEAFF. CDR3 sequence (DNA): TGTACCAGCAGCTTAAGGGGACAGGGGGCCTGGAACACTGAAGCTTTCTTT.

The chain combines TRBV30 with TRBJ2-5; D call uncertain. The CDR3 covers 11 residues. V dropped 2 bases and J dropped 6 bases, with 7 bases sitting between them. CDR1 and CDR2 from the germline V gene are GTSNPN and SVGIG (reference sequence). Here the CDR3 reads CAWSNVQTQYF. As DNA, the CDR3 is TGTGCCTGGAGTAACGTCCAGACCCAGTACTTC. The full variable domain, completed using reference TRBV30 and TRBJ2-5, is SQTIHQWPATLVQPVGSPLSLECTVEGTSNPNLYWYRQAAGRGLQLLFYSVGIGQISSEVPQNLSASRPQDRQFILSSKKLLLSDSGFYLCAWSNVQTQYFGPGTRLLVL.

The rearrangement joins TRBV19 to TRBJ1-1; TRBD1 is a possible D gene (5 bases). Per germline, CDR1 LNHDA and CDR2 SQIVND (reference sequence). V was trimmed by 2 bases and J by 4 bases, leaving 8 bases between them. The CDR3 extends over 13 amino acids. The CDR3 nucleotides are TGTGCCAGTAGTATAATCGGGGGCACTGAAGCTTTCTTT. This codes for CASSIIGGTEAFF.

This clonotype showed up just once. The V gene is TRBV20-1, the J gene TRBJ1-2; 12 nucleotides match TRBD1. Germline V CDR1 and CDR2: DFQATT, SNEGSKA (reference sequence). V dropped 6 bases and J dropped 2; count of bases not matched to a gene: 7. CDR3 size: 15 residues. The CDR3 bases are TGCAGTGCACCGGGACAGGGGGCCAAGAACTATGGCTACACCTTC. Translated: CSAPGQGAKNYGYTF.

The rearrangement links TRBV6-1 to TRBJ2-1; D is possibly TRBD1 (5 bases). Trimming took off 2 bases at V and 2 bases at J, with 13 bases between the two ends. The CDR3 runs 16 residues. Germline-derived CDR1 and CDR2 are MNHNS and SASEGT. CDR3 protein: CASSELLGDPYNEQFF. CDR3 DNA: TGTGCCAGCAGTGAATTGCTAGGGGATCCCTACAATGAGCAGTTCTTC.

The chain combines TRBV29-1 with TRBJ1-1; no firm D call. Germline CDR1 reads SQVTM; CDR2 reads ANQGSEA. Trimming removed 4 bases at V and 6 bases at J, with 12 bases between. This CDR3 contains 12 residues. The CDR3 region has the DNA TGCAGCGTTGGAAATGCTGGGGCTGAAGCTTTCTTT. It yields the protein CSVGNAGAEAFF.

The CDR3 DNA reads TGTGCCAGCAGCTTAGGATCCCCCCAGGGTGGCACTGAAGCTTTCTTT. It specifies CASSLGSPQGGTEAFF. J is TRBJ1-1 and V is TRBV7-9; D is perhaps TRBD1 (5 bases). Germline V gene sequence: CDR1 SEHNR, CDR2 FQNEAQ (reference sequence). Deletions cut 1 base from V and 4 bases from J, with 16 bases between. The CDR3 runs to 16 residues.

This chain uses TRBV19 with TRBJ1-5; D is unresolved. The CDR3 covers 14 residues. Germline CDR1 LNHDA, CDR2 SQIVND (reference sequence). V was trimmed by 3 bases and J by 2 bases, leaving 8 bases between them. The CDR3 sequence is CASSIPDGNQPQHF. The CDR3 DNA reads TGTGCCAGTAGTATCCCGGACGGCAATCAGCCCCAGCATTTT.

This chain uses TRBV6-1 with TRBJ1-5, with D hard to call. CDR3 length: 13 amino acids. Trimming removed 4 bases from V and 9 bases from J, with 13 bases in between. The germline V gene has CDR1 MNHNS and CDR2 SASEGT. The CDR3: CASSGSPSGPQHF. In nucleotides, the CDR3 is TGTGCCAGCAGTGGTAGCCCCTCGGGGCCCCAGCATTTT.